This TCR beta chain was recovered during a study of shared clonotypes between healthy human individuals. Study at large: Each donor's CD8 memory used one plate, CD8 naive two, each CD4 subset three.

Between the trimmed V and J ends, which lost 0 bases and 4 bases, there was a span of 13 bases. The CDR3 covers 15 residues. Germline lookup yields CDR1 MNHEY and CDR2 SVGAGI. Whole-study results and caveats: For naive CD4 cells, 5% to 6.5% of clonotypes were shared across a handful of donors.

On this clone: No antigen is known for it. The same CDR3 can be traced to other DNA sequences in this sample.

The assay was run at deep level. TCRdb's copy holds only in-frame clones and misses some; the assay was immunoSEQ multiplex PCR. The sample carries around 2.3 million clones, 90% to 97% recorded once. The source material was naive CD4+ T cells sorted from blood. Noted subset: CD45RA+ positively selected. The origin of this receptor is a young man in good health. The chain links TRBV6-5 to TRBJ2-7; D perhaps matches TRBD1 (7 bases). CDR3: CASSYSARGAYEQYF. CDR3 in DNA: TGTGCCAGCAGTTACTCGGCCAGGGGGGCATACGAGCAGTACTTC.